This T cell receptor beta chain comes out of a study of control samples from healthy donors and cancer patients. Clones were sequenced by immunoSEQ multiplex PCR, and TCRdb holds only the in-frame ones, with some missing. The data show 150,000 to 200,000 clones, 95% to 96% seen once. The CDR3 runs to 14 residues. The V gene lost 1 base and the J gene lost 0 bases, with 8 bases spanning the gap. The germline CDR1 and CDR2 sequences are SGHRS and YFSETQ. This chain connects TRBV5-1 to TRBJ2-7; D possibly corresponds to TRBD2 (5 bases). The sample taken for sequencing was blood. This TCR was sampled from a young woman in good health. Here the CDR3 reads CASSLRENSYEQYF. For the CDR3, the DNA is TGCGCCAGCAGCTTGAGGGAGAACTCCTACGAGCAGTACTTC.